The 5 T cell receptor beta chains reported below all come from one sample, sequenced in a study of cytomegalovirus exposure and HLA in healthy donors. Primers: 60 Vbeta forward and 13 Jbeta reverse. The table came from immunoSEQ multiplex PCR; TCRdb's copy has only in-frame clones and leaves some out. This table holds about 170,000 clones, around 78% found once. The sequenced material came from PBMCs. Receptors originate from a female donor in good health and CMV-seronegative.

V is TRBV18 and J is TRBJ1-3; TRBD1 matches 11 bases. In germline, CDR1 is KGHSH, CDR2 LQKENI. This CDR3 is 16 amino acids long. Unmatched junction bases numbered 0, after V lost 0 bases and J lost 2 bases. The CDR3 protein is CASSPPGQGAGNTIYF. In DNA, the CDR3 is TGTGCCAGCTCACCACCGGGACAGGGGGCTGGAAACACCATATATTTT.

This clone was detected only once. CDR3 loop: CASSLSGSPYEQYF. The CDR3 nucleotides read TGTGCCAGCAGCTTGAGCGGGAGCCCCTACGAGCAGTACTTC. This chain uses TRBV7-2 with TRBJ2-7; TRBD2 matches at 8 bases. The CDR3 has 14 residues. Germline V CDR1 and CDR2: SGHTA, FQGNSA. V shed 3 bases, J shed 2 bases, and the junction held 3 bases outside the gene matches.

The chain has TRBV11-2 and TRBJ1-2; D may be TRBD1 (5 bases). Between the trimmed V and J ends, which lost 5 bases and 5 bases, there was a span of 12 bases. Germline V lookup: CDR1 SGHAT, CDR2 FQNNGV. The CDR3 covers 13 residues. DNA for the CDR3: TGTGCCAGCAGCAGCGGGGGTTGGTATGGCTACACCTTC. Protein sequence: CASSSGGWYGYTF. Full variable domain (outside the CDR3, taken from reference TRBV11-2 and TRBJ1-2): EAGVAQSPRYKIIEKRQSVAFWCNPISGHATLYWYQQILGQGPKLLIQFQNNGVVDDSQLPKDRFSAERLKGVDSTLKIQPAKLEDSAVYLCASSSGGWYGYTFGSGTRLTVV.

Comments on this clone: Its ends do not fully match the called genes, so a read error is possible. Here the CDR3 DNA reads TGTGCCAGCAGCCGGAAGGGACAGCCCCTCTTT. Translation: CASSRKGQPLF. The chain has TRBV5-8 and TRBJ1-2; 7 bases match TRBD1. Germline V gives CDR1 SGHTS, CDR2 YDEGEE. CDR3 length: 11 residues.

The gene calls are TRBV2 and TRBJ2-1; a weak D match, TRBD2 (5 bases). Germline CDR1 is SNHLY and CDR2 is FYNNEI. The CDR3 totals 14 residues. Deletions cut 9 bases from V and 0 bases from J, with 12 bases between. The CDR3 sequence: CARRLAGSYNEQFF. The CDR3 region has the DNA TGTGCCAGAAGACTGGCGGGCTCCTACAATGAGCAGTTCTTC. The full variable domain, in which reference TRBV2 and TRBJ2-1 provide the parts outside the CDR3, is EPEVTQTPSHQVTQMGQEVILRCVPISNHLYFYWYRQILGQKVEFLVSFYNNEISEKSEIFDDQFSVERPDGSNFTLKIRSTKLEDSAMYFCARRLAGSYNEQFFGPGTRLTVL.